The next 23 T cell receptor beta chains were all read from a single sample in a study of graft-versus-host responses after intestinal transplantation. TCRdb's copy holds only in-frame clones and misses some; the assay was immunoSEQ multiplex PCR. The sample carries about 13,000 clones, around 69% recorded once. Graft-derived tissue was subjected to processing to liberate intraepithelial and lamina propria lymphocytes. The sequences come from ileum tissue, collected 16 days after intestinal transplant. The origin of the receptors is a human patient who received an intestinal transplant, so some T cells may come from the graft donor.

The CDR3 loop is CASSKYVGNEQYF. Here the CDR3 DNA reads TGTGCCAGCAGCAAATATGTCGGGAACGAGCAGTACTTC. This rearrangement joins TRBV21-1 to TRBJ2-7; TRBD2 is the table's D call and was not checked against the DNA. TRBV21-1 is shown as a pseudogene. The CDR3 has 13 residues.

This chain joins TRBV4-1 and TRBJ2-1; 8 positions agree with TRBD1. The CDR3 length is 21 residues. Germline V CDR1 and CDR2: MGHRA, YSYEKL. Germline trimming cut 1 base from V and 4 bases from J; bases unmatched to any gene: 21. The CDR3 DNA reads as TGCGCCAGCAGCCAAGCCTATCCTCCGACGAGACAACACAGGGGGTACAATGAGCAGTTCTTC. It translates to CASSQAYPPTRQHRGYNEQFF.

CDR3 sequence reads: CASSLQGIYGYTF. In nucleotides, the CDR3 is TGTGCCAGCAGCTTACAGGGTATCTATGGCTACACCTTC. The V and J genes are TRBV5-6 and TRBJ1-2; perhaps TRBD1 as D (6 bases). This CDR3 comprises 13 residues. V was cut by 2 bases and J by 4 bases, with 9 bases left in between. CDR1 is SGHDT and CDR2 is YYEEEE in the germline V gene.

This clone was picked up a small number of times. The chain employs TRBV9 and TRBJ1-2; tentatively, D is TRBD1 (6 bases). Germline V gene lookup returns CDR1 SGDLS and CDR2 YYNGEE. The CDR3 spans 14 residues. Trimming took 0 bases from V and 0 from J, leaving 6 bases between them. This chain's CDR3 is CASSVDRANYGYTF. CDR3 coding DNA: TGTGCCAGCAGCGTAGACAGGGCTAACTATGGCTACACCTTC.

The rearrangement links TRBV6-6 to TRBJ1-4, with TRBD1 matching over 9 bases. The CDR3 covers 14 residues. Trimming removed 2 bases from V and 8 bases from J; junction bases left unmatched: 3. Germline CDR1 reads MNHNY; CDR2 reads SVGAGI (reference sequence). The CDR3 loop is CASSYLGQGEKLFF. The CDR3 bases are TGTGCCAGCAGTTACCTTGGACAGGGGGAAAAACTGTTTTTT.

This chain uses TRBV29-1 with TRBJ1-2; D unclear. The ends were cut back, 0 bases at V and 8 bases at J, with 13 bases in the middle. The CDR3 runs 13 residues. Per germline, CDR1 SQVTM and CDR2 ANQGSEA. The CDR3 spells CSVEDRSGEGYTF. DNA of the CDR3: TGCAGCGTTGAAGACCGCTCGGGAGAGGGCTACACCTTC.

V usage is TRBV5-1 and J usage is TRBJ2-5; D not certain. Germline V gene lookup returns CDR1 SGHRS and CDR2 YFSETQ. The CDR3 extends over 12 amino acids. Trimming took 0 bases from V and 5 from J, leaving 5 bases between them. The CDR3 sequence is CASSLAGETQYF. CDR3 nucleotides: TGCGCCAGCAGCTTGGCCGGGGAGACCCAGTACTTC.

V gene TRBV10-1 combines with J gene TRBJ2-1; 8 bases are a match to TRBD1. CDR1 is WNHNN and CDR2 is SYGVQD in the germline V gene (reference sequence). CDR3 length: 15 amino acids. Trimming at V came to 3 bases and at J to 7 bases, leaving 8 bases not matched to a gene. CDR3 in amino acids: CASSDWTGMRNEQFF. In DNA, the CDR3 is TGCGCCAGCAGTGACTGGACAGGGATGAGGAATGAGCAGTTCTTC.

This chain uses TRBV5-1 with TRBJ2-7; TRBD2 matches at 9 bases. V shed 5 bases and J 6 bases; nucleotides not matched to a gene: 12. In germline, CDR1 is SGHRS, CDR2 YFSETQ. This CDR3 contains 15 residues. In DNA, the CDR3 is TGCGCCAGCAGATTTAGCGGGGGCCCGGTAGGCGAGCAGTACTTC. Protein product: CASRFSGGPVGEQYF. Looking up the rest from reference TRBV5-1 and TRBJ2-7 gives the full variable domain: KAGVTQTPRYLIKTRGQQVTLSCSPISGHRSVSWYQQTPGQGLQFLFEYFSETQRNKGNFPGRFSGRQFSNSRSEMNVSTLELGDSALYLCASRFSGGPVGEQYFGPGTRLTVT.

This chain links TRBV5-4 with TRBJ1-4; 9 bases agree with TRBD1. The CDR3 is 13 residues long. CDR1 is SGHNT and CDR2 is YYREEE in the germline V gene (reference sequence). V dropped 4 bases and J dropped 7; count of bases not matched to a gene: 2. In nucleotides, the CDR3 is TGTGCCAGCAGCCCGGGACAGGGTGAAAAACTGTTTTTT. Translating it yields CASSPGQGEKLFF.

The V and J genes are TRBV5-1 and TRBJ2-5, with D tentatively TRBD1 (5 bases). The CDR3 covers 14 residues. V lost 3 bases, J lost 11 bases, and 20 bases lay in between. Germline V gene data show CDR1 as SGHRS and CDR2 as YFSETQ. In DNA form, the CDR3 reads TGCGCCAGCAGCTGGTCCCAGGGTAGTGGTGAGCAGTACTTC. The encoded protein is CASSWSQGSGEQYF. Variable domain in full (rest from reference TRBV5-1 and TRBJ2-5): KAGVTQTPRYLIKTRGQQVTLSCSPISGHRSVSWYQQTPGQGLQFLFEYFSETQRNKGNFPGRFSGRQFSNSRSEMNVSTLELGDSALYLCASSWSQGSGEQYFGPGTRLLVL.

Of note for this clone: The junction shows a germline mismatch at one end, possibly a read error. The chain joins TRBV30 to TRBJ1-2; the D is unclear. Germline V lookup: CDR1 GTSNPN, CDR2 SVGIG (reference sequence). This CDR3 region has 14 residues. As DNA, the CDR3 is TGTGTCTGGAGTCGGCTTAGGGAGGGAAGTGGCTACACCTTC. This translates into CVWSRLREGSGYTF.

V gene TRBV27 combines with J gene TRBJ2-3, with 7 nucleotides matching TRBD1. This CDR3 has 14 amino acids. V trimming: 5 bases; J trimming: 6 bases; junction bases outside the gene matches: 8. CDR1 is MNHEY and CDR2 is SMNVEV in the germline V gene (reference sequence). CDR3 nucleotide sequence: TGTGCCAGCAGTCTCACAGAGGGGGCCGATACGCAGTATTTT. Its translation: CASSLTEGADTQYF.

The chain joins TRBV7-9 to TRBJ1-1, with TRBD1 matching over 8 bases. With 5 bases clipped from V and 3 bases from J, the junction kept 8 bases outside the gene matches. The CDR3 consists of 15 residues. The germline V gene has CDR1 SEHNR and CDR2 FQNEAQ (reference sequence). The CDR3 DNA is TGTGCCAGCAGCCCAACTGACAGGGGATACACTGAAGCTTTCTTT. This gives the protein CASSPTDRGYTEAFF.

Written as DNA, the CDR3 is TGTGCCAGCAGCGGCCAGGGAATTCTTGAAAAACTGTTTTTT. It translates to CASSGQGILEKLFF. The chain has TRBV9 and TRBJ1-4; a weak D match, TRBD1 (5 bases). Deletions cut 3 bases from V and 7 bases from J, with 13 bases between. This CDR3 spans 14 amino acids. Germline CDR1 reads SGDLS; CDR2 reads YYNGEE.

The chain has TRBV27 and TRBJ2-3; 9 bases fit TRBD1. The CDR3 is 16 amino acids. V trimming: 8 bases; J trimming: 0 bases; junction bases outside the gene matches: 9. From germline, CDR1 is MNHEY and CDR2 SMNVEV (reference sequence). DNA of the CDR3: TGTGCCAGCGGACGAAGGGACAGGGAAAGCACAGATACGCAGTATTTT. This sequence encodes CASGRRDRESTDTQYF.

The chain carries TRBV27 and TRBJ1-5; 7 nucleotides line up with TRBD1. The CDR3 spans 16 residues. V was clipped by 3 bases and J by 0 bases; unmatched bases: 5. Germline assignment: CDR1 MNHEY and CDR2 SMNVEV (reference sequence). The CDR3: CASSLRAGGSNQPQHF. The CDR3 nucleotides are TGTGCCAGCAGTTTGCGGGCAGGGGGTAGCAATCAGCCCCAGCATTTT.

V and J are TRBV5-1 and TRBJ2-7; no firm D call. Per the germline V gene, CDR1 is SGHRS and CDR2 is YFSETQ. This CDR3 is 13 amino acids long. V lost 4 bases, J lost 7 bases, and 15 bases lay in between. The CDR3, as DNA: TGCGCCAGCAGCGCGGAAGGCGACGGGGAGCAGTACTTC. It translates to CASSAEGDGEQYF.

The sample holds a few counts of this clone. The rearrangement links TRBV25-1 to TRBJ1-1; D gene uncertain. The V gene's germline CDR1 is MGHDK and CDR2 SYGVNS. The CDR3 length is 10 residues. The V gene lost 3 bases and the J gene lost 8 bases, with 4 bases spanning the gap. The CDR3 region has the DNA TGTGCCAGCAGTGACAGGGAAGCTTTCTTT. It specifies CASSDREAFF. Variable domain in full (rest from reference TRBV25-1 and TRBJ1-1): EADIYQTPRYLVIGTGKKITLECSQTMGHDKMYWYQQDPGMELHLIHYSYGVNSTEKGDLSSESTVSRIRTEHFPLTLESARPSHTSQYLCASSDREAFFGQGTRLTVV.

A note on this clone: At one end the junction does not follow the germline gene, possibly because of a read error. Other DNA sequences in the same sample also yield this CDR3. V gene TRBV10-3 combines with J gene TRBJ2-7; 9 nucleotides agree with TRBD1. The V gene's germline CDR1 is ENHRY and CDR2 SYGVKD. This CDR3 is 15 amino acids long. The CDR3 DNA reads TGTGCTATCAGTGAGTTAGGGACAGGGATGAGTGAGCAGTACTTC. Its translation is CAISELGTGMSEQYF.

This sequence joins TRBV19 and TRBJ1-6, with D tentatively TRBD1 (6 bases). The CDR3 is 13 amino acids. CDR1 and CDR2 from the germline V gene are LNHDA and SQIVND (reference sequence). V was shortened by 8 bases and J by 7 bases, with 12 bases between the two germline ends. Here the CDR3 reads CASRDGQNSPLHF. For the CDR3, the DNA is TGTGCCAGTCGGGACGGACAGAATTCACCCCTCCACTTT. Filled out from reference TRBV19 and TRBJ1-6, the complete variable domain reads DGGITQSPKYLFRKEGQNVTLSCEQNLNHDAMYWYRQDPGQGLRLIYYSQIVNDFQKGDIAEGYSVSREKKESFPLTVTSAQKNPTAFYLCASRDGQNSPLHFGNGTRLTVT.

The V gene is TRBV6-5, the J gene TRBJ2-1; the match to TRBD2 covers 13 bases. V shed 6 bases, J shed 4 bases, and the junction held 3 bases outside the gene matches. This CDR3 has 15 amino acids. From germline, CDR1 is MNHEY and CDR2 SVGAGI. DNA for the CDR3: TGTGCCAGCAGCCAGACTAGCGGGGGGTACAATGAGCAGTTCTTC. Translating gives CASSQTSGGYNEQFF.

The chain couples TRBV20-1 to TRBJ2-3; D remains ambiguous. CDR1 and CDR2 (germline): DFQATT, SNEGSKA (reference sequence). V was trimmed by 3 bases and J by 14 bases, leaving 15 bases between them. This CDR3 is 11 amino acids long. The DNA for the CDR3 is TGCAGTGCTAGTCCCCCGCGGCGCATGTATTTT. It translates to CSASPPRRMYF.